This T cell receptor beta chain was sequenced during a study of cytomegalovirus exposure and HLA in healthy donors. General study points: Some highly shared sequence variants likely arose as a pipeline artifact. Usually a TCR sequence was rare, but some public TCRs were found in many donors.

In this sample, this clone turned up a few times. Its antigen is currently unknown. Primers for the PCR totalled 60 Vbeta and 13 Jbeta. Clones were sequenced by immunoSEQ multiplex PCR, and TCRdb holds only the in-frame ones, with some missing. The repertoire includes about 260,000 clones, roughly two thirds of them detected once, and about 2.1% sits in the top ten. CDR1 and CDR2 from the germline V gene are LNHDA and SQIVND (reference sequence). The CDR3 has 15 amino acids. Losses at the gene ends were 5 bases for V and 2 bases for J; bases not matched to a gene: 2. The receptor was derived from a female donor in good health and CMV-seronegative. The chain is built from TRBV19 and TRBJ2-1; 11 nucleotides agree with TRBD1. What was sequenced was PBMCs. CDR3 loop: CASSLGQGAYNEQFF. The CDR3 coding sequence is TGTGCCAGTAGTCTGGGACAGGGGGCCTACAATGAGCAGTTCTTC.